This entry lists 22 T cell receptor beta chains sequenced from one sample in a study of T cell repertoires in cytomegalovirus infection. No antigen is known for these receptors. TCRdb re-derived calls from the reads in MiXCR, one entry per CDR3 protein. The repertoire holds about 900,000 distinct CDR3 sequences, with around 30% as singletons. The sample was cultured CD8+ T cells from PBMCs, taken from culture after CMV antigen stimulation. The receptor set was obtained from a human donor in good health (CMV status not recorded). Some clones in this sample may be carry-over from other donors' samples.

Only a few counts were recorded for this clonotype. The rearrangement links TRBV6-6 to TRBJ1-2; possible D gene TRBD1, 5 bases. The germline gives CDR1 MNHNY, CDR2 SVGAGI (reference sequence). Deletions cut 6 bases from V and 8 bases from J, with 10 bases between. CDR3 size: 11 residues. CDR3 sequence: CASRQGSGYTF. CDR3 nucleotides: TGTGCCAGCAGGCAGGGCAGCGGCTACACCTTC.

The J gene is TRBJ1-4, the V gene TRBV6-5; weak D call: TRBD1 (5 bases). This CDR3 has 17 amino acids. Trimming pared 2 bases from V and 4 bases from J, leaving 17 bases between. Germline V gene sequence: CDR1 MNHEY, CDR2 SVGAGI. CDR3 loop: CASSYGSLLGLNEKLFF. In DNA form, the CDR3 reads TGTGCCAGCAGTTACGGATCCCTATTGGGACTTAATGAAAAACTGTTTTTT.

The V and J genes are TRBV6-1 and TRBJ1-2, with D possibly being TRBD1 (5 bases). This CDR3 is 13 amino acids long. Germline values: CDR1 MNHNS, CDR2 SASEGT. The ends were cut back, 2 bases at V and 9 bases at J, with 13 bases in the middle. The CDR3 protein is CASSEPGSDSYTF. In DNA, the CDR3 is TGTGCCAGCAGTGAACCAGGGTCGGATAGCTACACCTTC.

The rearrangement uses TRBV28 and TRBJ2-5; no reliable D call. The germline V gene encodes CDR1 MDHEN and CDR2 SYDVKM. V was shortened by 5 bases and J by 5 bases, with 15 bases between the two germline ends. The CDR3 contains 14 residues. CDR3: CASSPPTAWETQYF. The DNA for the CDR3 is TGTGCCAGCAGTCCGCCAACGGCATGGGAGACCCAGTACTTC.

This clonotype appeared many times. The chain couples TRBV27 to TRBJ1-1; no definite D call. In germline, CDR1 is MNHEY, CDR2 SMNVEV (reference sequence). This CDR3 spans 13 amino acids. The V and J ends lost 1 base and 0 bases respectively, with 3 bases between them. The CDR3 DNA follows: TGTGCCAGCAGTTTATTTGTGAACACTGAAGCTTTCTTT. Translating it yields CASSLFVNTEAFF.

This clonotype occurred a few times. The J gene is TRBJ2-3, the V gene TRBV6-1; the match to TRBD1 covers 7 bases. Germline-derived CDR1 and CDR2 are MNHNS and SASEGT. Trimming at V came to 7 bases and at J to 3 bases, leaving 4 bases not matched to a gene. This CDR3 spans 13 amino acids. The CDR3 region has the DNA TGTGCCAGCAATAGGGGGCTTACAGATACGCAGTATTTT. Translated, it gives CASNRGLTDTQYF.

This clonotype was seen more than once but under ten times. The chain joins TRBV7-2 to TRBJ1-2, with 7 bases fitting TRBD1. Trimming took 1 base from V and 6 from J; bases not matched to a gene: 11. The CDR3 is 16 residues long. The germline CDR1 and CDR2 sequences are SGHTA and FQGNSA. The CDR3 sequence: CASSLDAQGGVDGYTF. DNA of the CDR3: TGTGCCAGCAGCTTAGATGCGCAGGGGGGAGTTGATGGCTACACCTTC.

This clonotype has at least ten counts. As DNA, the CDR3 is TGTGCCAGCGGCAGGGTGGGCACTGAAGCTTTCTTT. Residues: CASGRVGTEAFF. The rearrangement uses TRBV12-3 or TRBV12-4 and TRBJ1-1; D possibly corresponds to TRBD1 (5 bases). This CDR3 is built from 12 residues. V dropped 8 bases and J dropped 4 bases, with 11 bases sitting between them.

This clonotype was picked up a small number of times. This sequence joins TRBV7-6 and TRBJ2-1, with D possibly TRBD2 on 7 matching bases. The V end was cut by 5 bases, the J end by 9 bases, with 17 bases between. The CDR3 runs 14 residues. Germline CDR1 and CDR2: SGHVS and FNYEAQ. The CDR3 reads CASSAGAGDTEQFF. The CDR3 region has the DNA TGTGCCAGCAGCGCAGGGGCGGGGGATACTGAGCAGTTCTTC.

This chain joins TRBV6-5 and TRBJ2-7; D may be TRBD2 (5 bases). Germline lookup yields CDR1 MNHEY and CDR2 SVGAGI. Trimming cost V 7 bases and J 4 bases, with 17 bases left between them. There are 14 residues in the CDR3. DNA of the CDR3: TGTGCCAGCAAAATGAGGGTTCCCCCATACGAGCAGTACTTC. Translating gives CASKMRVPPYEQYF.

A few counts support this clonotype. The chain has TRBV7-6 and TRBJ2-7; D is possibly TRBD1 (5 bases). CDR1 is SGHVS, CDR2 FNYEAQ, per germline. Trimming left V 2 bases short and J 5 bases short, with 13 bases between. The CDR3 is 14 amino acids. CDR3 in amino acids: CASSLSPGLDEQYV. DNA of the CDR3: TGTGCCAGCAGCTTAAGTCCAGGGCTAGACGAGCAGTACGTC.

This clonotype was detected only a few times. The chain combines TRBV12-3 or TRBV12-4 with TRBJ2-7; D may match TRBD1 or TRBD2 (5 bases each). V lost 6 bases, J lost 2 bases, and 17 bases lay in between. CDR3 length: 15 amino acids. CDR3 sequence reads: CASSPLRDRAYEQYF. As DNA, the CDR3 is TGTGCCAGCAGCCCCCTCCGGGACCGAGCCTACGAGCAGTACTTC.

This clonotype has more than one count but fewer than ten. The chain recombines TRBV4-1 with TRBJ1-2, with D possibly TRBD1 on 5 matching bases. V lost 2 bases, J lost 6 bases, and 10 bases lay in between. Looked up from germline, CDR1 is MGHRA and CDR2 is YSYEKL. The CDR3 sequence is 13 residues long. In DNA form, the CDR3 reads TGCGCCAGCAGCCAACAGGGTTCGGATGGCTACACCTTC. Protein sequence: CASSQQGSDGYTF.

This clonotype occurred a few times. The rearrangement joins TRBV5-8 to TRBJ2-3; D is perhaps TRBD1 (6 bases). Germline V gene lookup returns CDR1 SGHTS and CDR2 YDEGEE. The V gene lost 5 bases and the J gene lost 2 bases, with 15 bases spanning the gap. CDR3 length equals 15 residues. The CDR3 reads CASSSDRLYTDTQYF. The CDR3 DNA follows: TGTGCCAGCAGTTCGGACAGACTCTACACAGATACGCAGTATTTT.

The J gene is TRBJ2-2, the V gene TRBV7-8; 8 bases fit TRBD2. The CDR3 covers 16 residues. Germline CDR1 is SGHVS and CDR2 is FQNEAQ. The V segment lost 2 bases and the J segment 7 bases; nucleotides outside the gene matches: 9. Written as DNA, the CDR3 is TGTGCCAGCAGCTTATTGGGGCGGGGGGATCTCGGGGAGCTGTTTTTT. This translates into CASSLLGRGDLGELFF.

This clonotype was detected many times. V usage is TRBV7-8 and J usage is TRBJ2-7; a weak D match, TRBD1 (5 bases). Trimming took off 1 base at V and 2 bases at J, with 9 bases between the two ends. Germline CDR1 is SGHVS and CDR2 is FQNEAQ. This CDR3 is 14 amino acids long. CDR3 loop: CASSLETVTYEQYV. The CDR3 nucleotides are TGTGCCAGCAGCTTAGAGACAGTAACCTACGAGCAGTACGTC.

The chain links TRBV19 to TRBJ1-6, with 7 bases identical to TRBD1. Looked up from germline, CDR1 is LNHDA and CDR2 is SQIVND (reference sequence). V lost 3 bases, J lost 10 bases, and 9 bases stayed unmatched. This CDR3 contains 15 residues. In nucleotides, the CDR3 is TGTGCCAGTAGTATCACAGGGGCCCAGGGATCACCCCTCCACTTT. Its translation: CASSITGAQGSPLHF.

This clonotype came up a few times. The chain joins TRBV12-3 or TRBV12-4 to TRBJ1-5; D perhaps matches TRBD1 (5 bases). The CDR3 contains 15 residues. Trimming removed 5 bases from V and 7 bases from J, with 18 bases in between. This chain's CDR3 is CASSPGHISDQPQHF. CDR3 DNA: TGTGCCAGCAGTCCCGGACACATCTCGGACCAGCCCCAGCATTTT.

The chain has TRBV20-1 and TRBJ2-1; D is uncertain. Trimming cost V 6 bases and J 8 bases, with 17 bases left between them. Germline V gene lookup returns CDR1 DFQATT and CDR2 SNEGSKA (reference sequence). CDR3 length: 13 residues. CDR3 DNA sequence: TGCAGTGCCCGGGTTTCGCTGTACTATGAGCAGTTCTTC. Translating gives CSARVSLYYEQFF.

This chain joins TRBV10-3 and TRBJ2-3, with 7 positions matching TRBD2. V gave up 7 bases and J gave up 3 bases; unmatched junction bases: 13. The CDR3 loop spans 16 amino acids. Germline assignment: CDR1 ENHRY and CDR2 SYGVKD. As DNA, the CDR3 is TGTGCCATCACCGGAGGGGAGGGGTCGGCTACAGATACGCAGTATTTT. Translated: CAITGGEGSATDTQYF.

This clonotype has at least ten counts. The chain couples TRBV7-8 to TRBJ2-7, with TRBD2 matching over 7 bases. The CDR3 sequence is 15 residues long. V gave up 5 bases and J gave up 2 bases; unmatched junction bases: 9. In germline, CDR1 is SGHVS, CDR2 FQNEAQ. CDR3 loop: CASSPRGGRAYEQYF. The CDR3 region has the DNA TGTGCCAGCAGCCCTCGGGGAGGGAGGGCCTACGAGCAGTACTTC. The full variable domain, in which reference TRBV7-8 and TRBJ2-7 provide the parts outside the CDR3, is GAGVSQSPRYKVAKRGQDVALRCDPISGHVSLFWYQQALGQGPEFLTYFQNEAQLDKSGLPSDRFFAERPEGSVSTLKIQRTQQEDSAVYLCASSPRGGRAYEQYFGPGTRLTVT.

To note about this clonotype: Mismatch with germline at one junction end may stem from a read error. The V call is TRBV27, the J call TRBJ1-1; the D is unclear. Per the germline V gene, CDR1 is MNHEY and CDR2 is SMNVEV (reference sequence). The CDR3 is 14 amino acids. The CDR3 nucleotides read TGTGCCAACAGACACGGACGGGAGAACGCTGAAGCTTTCTTT. It yields the protein CANRHGRENAEAFF.